This T cell receptor (beta chain) was sequenced during a study of cytomegalovirus exposure and HLA in healthy donors. Of note for this clone: No antigen is known for it.

Study outcomes and limitations: A further, later analysis showed that HLA-associated TCR beta chains (compared with equally common others) were more clonally expanded. A later analysis reportedly found that, within productive TCRs, an Asian-associated ancestry cluster had fewer N-insertions than the mean observed across the approximately 700 donors. Certain sequence variants were highly shared and formed a cluster, and this cluster was likely a sequencing artifact. CMV serostatus was the sole immune exposure information available.

The V end was cut by 1 base, the J end by 5 bases, with 14 bases between. This CDR3 has 14 residues. Germline lookup yields CDR1 GTSNPN and CDR2 SVGIG (reference sequence). The PCR contained 60 Vbeta and 13 Jbeta primers. Profiled with immunoSEQ multiplex PCR; TCRdb holds only in-frame clones, not every one. This repertoire includes some 200,000 clones. The TCR originated in a boy aged 10-17 years in good health and CMV-seronegative. Input material: PBMCs. This chain joins TRBV30 and TRBJ1-2; D may be TRBD1 (6 bases). The CDR3 spells CAWSGTDLTYGYTF. The CDR3 coding sequence is TGTGCCTGGAGTGGGACAGACCTTACATATGGCTACACCTTC.